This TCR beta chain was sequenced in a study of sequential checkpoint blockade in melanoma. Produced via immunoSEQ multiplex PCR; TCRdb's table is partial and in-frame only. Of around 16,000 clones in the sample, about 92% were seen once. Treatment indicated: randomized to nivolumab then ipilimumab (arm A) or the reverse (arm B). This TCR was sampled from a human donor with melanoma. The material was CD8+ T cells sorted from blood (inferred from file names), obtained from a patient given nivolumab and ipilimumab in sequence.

CDR3 in amino acids: CASSFFAGVSSYEQYF. In DNA form, the CDR3 reads TGTGCCAGCAGCTTTTTTGCCGGTGTGAGCTCCTACGAGCAGTACTTC. The chain uses TRBV5-6 and TRBJ2-7; D unresolved. The CDR3 has 16 amino acids. Germline V gives CDR1 SGHDT, CDR2 YYEEEE. V was trimmed by 2 bases and J by 0 bases, leaving 15 bases between them.